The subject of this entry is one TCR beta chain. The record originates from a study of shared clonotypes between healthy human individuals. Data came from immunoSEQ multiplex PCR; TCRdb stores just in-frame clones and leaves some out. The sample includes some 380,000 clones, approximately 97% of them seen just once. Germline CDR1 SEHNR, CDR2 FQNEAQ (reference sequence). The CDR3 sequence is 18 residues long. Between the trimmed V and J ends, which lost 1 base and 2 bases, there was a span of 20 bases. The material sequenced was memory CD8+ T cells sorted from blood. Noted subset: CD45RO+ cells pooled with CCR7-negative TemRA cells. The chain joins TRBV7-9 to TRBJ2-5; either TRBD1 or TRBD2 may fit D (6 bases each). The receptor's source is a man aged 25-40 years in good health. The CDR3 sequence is CASSLGWGNREEQETQYF. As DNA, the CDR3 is TGTGCCAGCAGCTTAGGGTGGGGGAACAGGGAGGAGCAAGAGACCCAGTACTTC.